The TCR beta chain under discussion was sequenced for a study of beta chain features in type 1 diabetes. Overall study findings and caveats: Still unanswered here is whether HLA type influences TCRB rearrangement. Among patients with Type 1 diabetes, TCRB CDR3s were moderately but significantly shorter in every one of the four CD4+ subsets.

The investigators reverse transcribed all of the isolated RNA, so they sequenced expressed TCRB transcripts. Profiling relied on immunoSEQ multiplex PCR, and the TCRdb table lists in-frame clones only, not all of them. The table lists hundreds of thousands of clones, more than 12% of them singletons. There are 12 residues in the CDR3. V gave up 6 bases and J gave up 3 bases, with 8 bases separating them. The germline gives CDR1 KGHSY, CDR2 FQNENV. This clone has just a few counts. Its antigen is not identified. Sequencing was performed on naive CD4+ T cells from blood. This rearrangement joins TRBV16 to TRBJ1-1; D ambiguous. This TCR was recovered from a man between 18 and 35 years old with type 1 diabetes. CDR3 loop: CASSRRYTEAFF. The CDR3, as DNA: TGTGCCAGCAGTCGACGGTACACTGAAGCTTTCTTT.